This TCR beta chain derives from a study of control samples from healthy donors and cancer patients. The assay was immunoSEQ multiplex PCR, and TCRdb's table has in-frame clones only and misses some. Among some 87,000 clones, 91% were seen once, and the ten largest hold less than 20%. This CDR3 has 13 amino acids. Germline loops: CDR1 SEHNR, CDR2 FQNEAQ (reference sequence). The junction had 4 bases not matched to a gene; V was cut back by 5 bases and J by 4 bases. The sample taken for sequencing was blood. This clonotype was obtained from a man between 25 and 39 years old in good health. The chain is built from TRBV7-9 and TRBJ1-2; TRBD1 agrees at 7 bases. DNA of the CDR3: TGTGCCAGCAGCCGACAGGGAATCTATGGCTACACCTTC. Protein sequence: CASSRQGIYGYTF.